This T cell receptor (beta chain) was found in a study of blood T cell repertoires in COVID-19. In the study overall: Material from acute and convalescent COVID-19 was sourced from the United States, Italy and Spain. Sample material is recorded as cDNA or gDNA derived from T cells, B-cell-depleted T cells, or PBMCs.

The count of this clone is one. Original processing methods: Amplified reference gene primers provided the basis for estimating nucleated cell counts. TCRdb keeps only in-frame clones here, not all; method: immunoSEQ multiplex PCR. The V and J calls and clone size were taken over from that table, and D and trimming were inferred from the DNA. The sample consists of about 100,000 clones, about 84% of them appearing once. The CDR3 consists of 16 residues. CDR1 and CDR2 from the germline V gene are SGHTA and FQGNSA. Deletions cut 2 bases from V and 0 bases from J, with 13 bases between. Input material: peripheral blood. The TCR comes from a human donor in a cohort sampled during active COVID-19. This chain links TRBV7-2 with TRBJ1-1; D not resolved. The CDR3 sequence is CASSLTSGMVNTEAFF. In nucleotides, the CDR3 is TGTGCCAGCAGCTTAACTTCGGGTATGGTGAACACTGAAGCTTTCTTT.